The count of the clone carrying this T cell receptor (beta chain) is one. The antigen is not known. This sample was included in a study of T cell responses to AZD1222 COVID-19 vaccine. Study as a whole: Pooling covered second doses at about 4 or about 12 weeks.

Broader study findings: Vaccine-related CD4 TCRs covered spike, predominating at 160-218 and 743-854. Clonal diversity was possibly underestimated, and white British individuals and females predominated among donors.

Repertoires were generated with immunoSEQ multiplex PCR, while TCRdb's copy carries only in-frame clones and drops some. The sample has roughly 100,000 clones, 90% seen once. Trimming took 5 bases from V and 0 from J; bases not matched to a gene: 8. Per germline, CDR1 SGHVS and CDR2 FNYEAQ. The CDR3 contains 16 residues. The chain has TRBV7-6 and TRBJ2-3, with TRBD1 matching 7 bases. The TCR originated in an adult in good health. The input for sequencing was peripheral blood, taken on day 0 of AZD1222 vaccination. The CDR3 region has the DNA TGTGCCAGCAGCACCCGACAGGGTCTAAGCACAGATACGCAGTATTTT. Residues: CASSTRQGLSTDTQYF.